This TCR beta chain was sequenced for a study of early T cells in non-severe SARS-CoV-2 infection. From germline, CDR1 is DFQATT and CDR2 SNEGSKA (reference sequence). Trimming shortened V by 7 bases and J by 7 bases, and 7 bases separated the two germline ends. The CDR3 sequence is 10 residues long. Unique molecular identifiers were added to individual cDNA molecules. TCRdb fed the 5' RACE reads into MiXCR, producing one record per CDR3 protein. The data hold 70,000 or so distinct CDR3 sequences, with roughly a tenth observed a single time. This clonotype was seen only once. This sequence originates from an adult who was a healthcare worker with PCR-confirmed SARS-CoV-2 infection or an uninfected control (not recorded which). The V and J genes are TRBV20-1 and TRBJ2-2; no clear D gene. Sequenced input: whole blood. The CDR3 sequence: CSVGNGELFF. DNA for the CDR3: TGCAGTGTGGGGAACGGGGAGCTGTTTTTT.